This T cell receptor (beta chain) was sequenced in a study of cytomegalovirus exposure and HLA in healthy donors. General study points: Subsequent analysis of the approximately 110 validation repertoires found a tendency for first-cohort TCR clusters to co-occur.

TCRdb's copy holds only in-frame clones and misses some; the assay was immunoSEQ multiplex PCR. Here the sample spans around 300,000 clones, about 86% being singletons. A note on this clone: Its antigen is currently unknown.

The CDR3 is 16 amino acids. Germline lookup yields CDR1 MNHEY and CDR2 SMNVEV (reference sequence). The V segment lost 6 bases and the J segment 0 bases; nucleotides outside the gene matches: 5. V and J are TRBV27 and TRBJ2-6; 7 nucleotides match TRBD1. Sequencing was carried out using PBMCs. This sequence was found in a woman between 18 and 29 years old in good health and CMV-seronegative. CDR3 protein: CASRQDRHSGANVLTF. CDR3 bases: TGTGCCAGCAGACAGGACAGGCACTCTGGGGCCAACGTCCTGACTTTC.